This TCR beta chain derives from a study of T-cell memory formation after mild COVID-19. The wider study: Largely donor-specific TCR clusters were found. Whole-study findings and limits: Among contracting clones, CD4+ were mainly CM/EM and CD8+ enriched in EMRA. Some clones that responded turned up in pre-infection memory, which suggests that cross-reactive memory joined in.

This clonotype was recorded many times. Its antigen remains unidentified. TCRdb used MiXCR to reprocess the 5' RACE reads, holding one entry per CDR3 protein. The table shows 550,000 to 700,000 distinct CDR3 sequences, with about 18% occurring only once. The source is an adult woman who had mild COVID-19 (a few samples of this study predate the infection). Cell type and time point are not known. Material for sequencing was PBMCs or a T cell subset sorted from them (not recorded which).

Here the CDR3 DNA reads TGCGCCAGCAGCCGATTGACAGGGAACACTGAAGCTTTCTTT. The encoded protein is CASSRLTGNTEAFF. The chain links TRBV5-1 to TRBJ1-1, with a weak D call TRBD1 (6 bases). V was shortened by 4 bases and J by 1 base, with 11 bases between the two germline ends. CDR1 is SGHRS, CDR2 YFSETQ, per germline. The CDR3 covers 14 residues.